This is a list of T cell receptor beta chains from one sample in a study of T cells in localized non-small cell lung cancer. The protocol was immunoSEQ multiplex PCR, while the TCRdb copy is restricted to in-frame clones and leaves out a portion. The data hold about 35,000 clones, with under 90% observed a single time. The sequences come from peripheral blood, collected before any cancer treatment. The origin of the receptors is a man aged 40-75 years with stage I lung adenocarcinoma. The CDR3 runs from the conserved cysteine through the conserved F or W. The D gene is left open where the match is weak. The listing skips clone size in some rows; elsewhere it reads once, few, many or a size class.

d_gene	v_gene	abundance	j_gene	CDR3nt	CDR3aa
TRBD1	TRBV10-1	few	TRBJ1-2	TGCGCCAGCAGTGAGCCGGGACAGGGCTACACCTTC	CASSEPGQGYTF
-	TRBV29-1	-	TRBJ2-2	TGCAGCGGCTTGGGGCAGAACACCGGGGAGCTGTTTTTT	CSGLGQNTGELFF
-	TRBV6-1	-	TRBJ2-1	TGTGCCAGCACACAACTTACCTGGGAGTTCTTC	CASTQLTWEFF
-	TRBV7-6	-	TRBJ1-6	TGTGCCAGCAGCTTAGTACGTTCACCCCTCCACTTT	CASSLVRSPLHF
TRBD2	TRBV5-1	once	TRBJ2-5	TGCGCCAGCAGCTTGGGCCCCCCGGGACTAGCGGGGGGGGAAGAGACCCAGTACTTC	CASSLGPPGLAGGEETQYF
TRBD2	TRBV6-6	-	TRBJ2-5	TGTGCCAGCAGTTACCTGGCGGGGGGCTTCCAAGAGACCCAGTACTTC	CASSYLAGGFQETQYF
-	TRBV7-9	-	TRBJ1-1	TGTGCCAGCAGCTTACCACAGGGAGAAGCTTTCTTT	CASSLPQGEAFF
-	TRBV11-2	few	TRBJ1-2	TGTGCCAGCAGCCTCGCCCAGGGAAGGCTTCATGGCTACACCTTC	CASSLAQGRLHGYTF
-	TRBV5-1	-	TRBJ2-1	TGCGCCAGCAGCTTGGGGGTGACTGAGCAGTTCTTC	CASSLGVTEQFF
-	TRBV19	-	TRBJ1-6	TGTGCCAGTAGTATAGTAGGAATTGGTTCACCCCTCCACTTT	CASSIVGIGSPLHF
-	TRBV11-2	-	TRBJ2-5	TGTGCCAGCAGTTCTGGCGAGACCCAGTACTTC	CASSSGETQYF
TRBD1	TRBV18	-	TRBJ2-7	TGTGCCAGCTCACCCACAGGGGGCAAGTACGAGCAGTACTTC	CASSPTGGKYEQYF